A selection of T cell receptor beta chains follows, all from one sample in a study of CD8 T cells in Susac syndrome. TCRdb re-analysed the immunoSEQ multiplex PCR reads in MiXCR, keeping a single row per CDR3 protein. Of about 190,000 distinct CDR3 sequences listed, 93% are singletons. What was sequenced was CD4+ T cells from PBMCs. Source of these receptors: a human donor in good health. The CDR3 runs from the conserved cysteine through the conserved F or W. A D gene is named only where the DNA matches it firmly. Not every row has a clone size; where given, it reads once, few, many or a size class.

>TRBJ2-4|TRBV29-1|once|-
TGCAGCGTTTCCAGGGCTGGGGCCAAAAACATTCAGTACTTC
CSVSRAGAKNIQYF
>TRBJ2-7|TRBV3-1|once|TRBD1
TGTGCCAGCAGCCAGGCGACAGGGGGCGGTTACGAGCAGTACTTC
CASSQATGGGYEQYF
>TRBJ1-6|TRBV5-1|-|-
TGCGCCAGCACTTCCGGGACGGCTGATAATTCACCCCTCCACTTT
CASTSGTADNSPLHF
>TRBJ1-2|TRBV28|-|TRBD1
TGTGCCAGCAGTTACCGGGACAGGAAGTCCTATGGCTACACCTTC
CASSYRDRKSYGYTF
>TRBJ1-6|TRBV28|once|TRBD1
TGTGCCAGCAGTTTCCCGGACAGGGGAAGATCACCCCTCCACTTT
CASSFPDRGRSPLHF
>TRBJ2-1|TRBV12-3/TRBV12-4|-|-
TGTGCCAGCAGCCTACGTAGTTTCCACGGTGAGCAGTTCTTC
CASSLRSFHGEQFF
>TRBJ1-1|TRBV19|-|-
TGTGCCAGTAGTATCCGACAGGCCTTCCCGCCCACTGAAGCTTTCTTT
CASSIRQAFPPTEAFF
>TRBJ2-3|TRBV6-1|-|-
TGTGCCAGCAGACTCGGACTCACTAGCACAGATACGCAGTATTTT
CASRLGLTSTDTQYF
>TRBJ2-6|TRBV4-3|-|-
TGCGCCAGCAGCCTAAGGGACGGAACTTCTGCCAACGTCCTGACTTTC
CASSLRDGTSANVLTF
>TRBJ2-2|TRBV13|-|-
TGTGCCAGCAGCTTGAGGGCAGGGAGACTTGGCGGGGAGCTGTTTTTT
CASSLRAGRLGGELFF
>TRBJ2-3|TRBV5-1|once|-
TGCGCCAGCAGCATCGGACGCCGGGTAGGGGATACGCAGTATTTT
CASSIGRRVGDTQYF
>TRBJ1-1|TRBV13|-|-
TGTGCCAGCAAGCTTAGAACACAGTTGAACACTGAAGCTTTCTTT
CASKLRTQLNTEAFF
>TRBJ2-3|TRBV15|-|-
TGTGCCACCAGCAGGGACCCGAAGAATACGCAGTATTTT
CATSRDPKNTQYF
>TRBJ2-2|TRBV9|-|-
TGTGCCAGCAGCGTCCAGACGATCGGGGAGCTGTTTTTT
CASSVQTIGELFF
>TRBJ2-3|TRBV7-8|-|-
TGTGCCAGCAGCTTAGAGATCGGGTACACAGATACGCAGTATTTT
CASSLEIGYTDTQYF
>TRBJ2-7|TRBV5-6|-|-
TGTGCCAGCAGCTTGACGGGGCCGGGCGAGCAGTACTTC
CASSLTGPGEQYF
>TRBJ1-1|TRBV5-1|-|-
TGCGCCAGCAGCTTGGCAGGGGCTCCGAACACTGAAGCTTTCTTT
CASSLAGAPNTEAFF
>TRBJ1-5|TRBV24-1|-|TRBD1
TGTGCCACCAGTGATCAGGACAGGGGGGACAATCAGCCCCAGCATTTT
CATSDQDRGDNQPQHF
>TRBJ2-4|TRBV2|-|-
TGTGCCAGCAGTGTCCTGGGACCCCAAAACATTCAGTACTTC
CASSVLGPQNIQYF
>TRBJ1-6|TRBV5-1|-|TRBD1
TGCGCCAGCAGCTTGAGGGGCACCACCCAAAAATGGGACAGGAATTCACCCCTCCACTTT
CASSLRGTTQKWDRNSPLHF
>TRBJ1-3|TRBV19|-|-
TGTGCCAGTACGAATCTCTCTGGAAACACCATATATTTT
CASTNLSGNTIYF
>TRBJ2-5|TRBV4-2|-|-
TGTGCCAGCAGCCAAGATCAGGCCGCCGTCGGGTCGGCCCAGTACTTC
CASSQDQAAVGSAQYF
>TRBJ2-5|TRBV7-9|-|TRBD2
TGTGCCAGCAGCTTAATGAGCGGGGGGATTCGAGAGACCCAGTACTTC
CASSLMSGGIRETQYF
>TRBJ2-6|TRBV23-1|-|-
TGCGCCAGCAGTCCTTTGGCCAACGTCCTGACTTTC
CASSPLANVLTF
>TRBJ2-7|TRBV4-2|-|-
TGTGCCAGCAGCCAAGCAGACAGGATCAGAGCCTACGAGCAGTACTTC
CASSQADRIRAYEQYF
>TRBJ1-1|TRBV7-3|-|-
TGTGCCAGCAGACAAAGGGAGGGGACTGAAGCTTTCTTT
CASRQREGTEAFF
>TRBJ2-7|TRBV4-2|-|-
TGTGCCAGCAGCCAAGGAGGTCCCGACACCTCCTACGAGCAGTACTTC
CASSQGGPDTSYEQYF
>TRBJ1-6|TRBV9|once|-
TGTGCCAGCAGCGACCCGGGACACACTAATTCACCCCTCCACTTT
CASSDPGHTNSPLHF
>TRBJ1-1|TRBV7-2|-|-
TGTGCCAGCAGCTTAAGTGGCAGGGCCACTGAAGTTTTCTTT
CASSLSGRATEVFF
>TRBJ1-1|TRBV6-1|-|TRBD1
TGTGCCAGCAGTGCTCAGGGGGCAGGGGACACTGAAGCTTTCTTT
CASSAQGAGDTEAFF
>TRBJ2-1|TRBV6-5|-|-
TGTGCCAGCAGGCTCTTCAGTGAGCAGTTCTTC
CASRLFSEQFF
>TRBJ1-6|TRBV19|-|TRBD1
TGTGCCAGTAGTACCCTCCGACAGGGAAGGTATTCACCCCTCCACTTT
CASSTLRQGRYSPLHF
>TRBJ1-4|TRBV29-1|-|-
TGCAGCGTTTATCGGGACACAGGGGAAAAACTGTTTTTT
CSVYRDTGEKLFF
>TRBJ2-5|TRBV20-1|-|-
TGCAGTGCTAGATTAAGGGGGTACCAAGAGACCCAGTACTTC
CSARLRGYQETQYF
>TRBJ1-4|TRBV5-1|-|-
TGCGCCAGCAGCCTTCAGGGTCTTGAAAAACTGTTTTTT
CASSLQGLEKLFF
>TRBJ2-2|TRBV7-3|once|-
TGTGCCAGCAGCTTAAAAGGGGGCACCGGGGAGCTGTTTTTT
CASSLKGGTGELFF
>TRBJ2-2|TRBV29-1|-|-
TGCAGCGCGTCCCCCGTCGCAGGGAGTAGCGCCGGGGAGCTGTTTTTT
CSASPVAGSSAGELFF
>TRBJ2-7|TRBV30|-|-
TGTGCCTGGAGTGTAAGGTCCTACGAGCAGTACTTC
CAWSVRSYEQYF
>TRBJ2-7|TRBV27|-|-
TGTGCCAGCAGTTCCCCCCCAGACGAGCAGTACTTC
CASSSPPDEQYF
>TRBJ2-3|TRBV28|-|TRBD1
TGTGCCAGCAGACCTCGCCGACAGGGGGCCGCAGATACGCAGTATTTT
CASRPRRQGAADTQYF
>TRBJ2-2|TRBV10-3|-|-
TGTGCCATCAGTGAGTCTCCGGTCGGGGAGCTGTTTTTT
CAISESPVGELFF
>TRBJ2-3|TRBV11-1|-|TRBD2
TGTGCCAGCAGCTCACGGGACTACCCCACAGATACGCAGTATTTT
CASSSRDYPTDTQYF
>TRBJ1-5|TRBV7-9|-|-
TGTGCCAGCAGCTTAGCGGCGGGGGGCGAAGGCAATCAGCCCCAGCATTTT
CASSLAAGGEGNQPQHF
>TRBJ2-3|TRBV5-6|-|TRBD2
TGTGCCAGCAGCTTGGTTGGACTAGCGGGCACAGATACGCAGTATTTT
CASSLVGLAGTDTQYF
>TRBJ1-1|TRBV7-3|once|TRBD1
TGTGCCAGCGGGCGGGACAGGGCCACTGAAGCTTTCTTT
CASGRDRATEAFF
>TRBJ1-6|TRBV7-2|-|-
TGTGCCAGCAGCTCGGCTCAGAATTCACCCCTCCACTTT
CASSSAQNSPLHF
>TRBJ1-1|TRBV30|-|TRBD1
TGTGCCTGGATTAATACGGCGGCAGGGGGGAACACTGAAGCTTTCTTT
CAWINTAAGGNTEAFF
>TRBJ1-1|TRBV27|-|-
TGTGCCAGCAGTCTACCCAACACTGAAGCTTTCTTT
CASSLPNTEAFF
>TRBJ1-5|TRBV12-3/TRBV12-4|-|TRBD1
TGTGCCAGCAGTTGGGACAGAAATCAGCCCCAGCATTTT
CASSWDRNQPQHF